This passage covers 31 T cell receptor beta chains from one sample sequenced in a study of cytomegalovirus exposure and HLA in healthy donors. PCR was performed using 60 Vbeta and 13 Jbeta primers. Assay: immunoSEQ multiplex PCR; the TCRdb copy retains only in-frame clones and omits some. Altogether 170,000 or so clones are present, around four fifths being singletons, with the ten largest covering about 1.6%. Sample: PBMCs. These receptors all come from a middle-aged man in good health and CMV-seronegative.

The genes are TRBV6-1 and TRBJ2-2; D gene unclear. Germline CDR1 MNHNS, CDR2 SASEGT. V dropped 2 bases and J dropped 5 bases, with 6 bases sitting between them. The CDR3 covers 13 residues. The chain's CDR3 is CASSEISTGELFF. CDR3 DNA sequence: TGTGCCAGCAGTGAAATTTCTACCGGGGAGCTGTTTTTT.

V usage is TRBV19 and J usage is TRBJ1-2; D not resolved. V lost 3 bases to trimming and J lost 8 bases, with 16 bases between them. The CDR3 runs to 14 residues. CDR1 LNHDA and CDR2 SQIVND come from the germline V gene (reference sequence). The CDR3 here is CASSMGPGLGGYTF. The DNA of the CDR3 is TGTGCCAGTAGTATGGGTCCGGGGTTGGGCGGCTACACCTTC.

The chain combines TRBV4-2 with TRBJ1-6; D gene ambiguous. The CDR3 spans 14 residues. CDR1 is LGHNA, CDR2 YNFKEQ, per germline. With 1 base removed from V and 7 bases from J, the gap between germline ends came to 8 bases. Here the CDR3 reads CASSQAGGNSPLHF. CDR3 nucleotide sequence: TGTGCCAGCAGCCAAGCTGGAGGAAATTCACCCCTCCACTTT.

The CDR3 DNA follows: TGTGCCAGCAGTCTGAGGACACCACACTATGGCTACACCTTC. Its protein product is CASSLRTPHYGYTF. The chain has TRBV28 and TRBJ1-2; D may be TRBD1 (5 bases). V gave up 5 bases and J gave up 3 bases, with 13 bases separating them. The CDR3 contains 14 residues. Germline-derived CDR1 and CDR2 are MDHEN and SYDVKM.

The count of this clone is one. The rearrangement links TRBV4-3 to TRBJ2-3; D is ambiguous. The CDR3 contains 16 residues. Germline assignment: CDR1 LGHNA and CDR2 YSLEER. The V end was cut by 0 bases, the J end by 5 bases, with 15 bases between. In DNA, the CDR3 is TGCGCCAGCAGCCAAGATCCATATGGCGCTAGAGATACGCAGTATTTT. It translates to CASSQDPYGARDTQYF.

This clone was seen only a few times. The chain employs TRBV18 and TRBJ1-1, with no clear D. Germline CDR1 reads KGHSH; CDR2 reads LQKENI. CDR3 length equals 13 residues. Between the trimmed V and J ends, which lost 5 bases and 5 bases, there was a span of 12 bases. The CDR3 protein is CASSRESGTEAFF. The CDR3 bases are TGTGCCAGCTCAAGGGAGAGTGGGACTGAAGCTTTCTTT.

The V and J genes are TRBV6-5 and TRBJ2-6, with TRBD2 as a possible D gene (6 bases). The CDR3 length is 15 residues. Germline V gene lookup returns CDR1 MNHEY and CDR2 SVGAGI. The V gene lost 6 bases and the J gene lost 0 bases, with 9 bases spanning the gap. CDR3 protein: CASRGGPSGANVLTF. In DNA form, the CDR3 reads TGTGCCAGCAGGGGGGGTCCCTCTGGGGCCAACGTCCTGACTTTC.

The table lists this clone with a few counts. V usage is TRBV4-1 and J usage is TRBJ1-5, with 7 bases identical to TRBD1. This CDR3 comprises 17 residues. Germline V lookup: CDR1 MGHRA, CDR2 YSYEKL. V shed 1 base, J shed 0 bases, and the junction held 6 bases outside the gene matches. The CDR3 here is CASSQGRQGPSNQPQHF. CDR3 bases: TGCGCCAGCAGCCAAGGCAGACAGGGTCCTAGCAATCAGCCCCAGCATTTT.

The gene calls are TRBV5-4 and TRBJ2-1; TRBD2 might be the D (6 bases). Trimming removed 4 bases from V and 3 bases from J, with 11 bases in between. The germline V gene has CDR1 SGHNT and CDR2 YYREEE (reference sequence). This CDR3 contains 14 residues. The chain's CDR3 is CASSPGLNYNEQFF. The DNA of the CDR3 is TGTGCCAGCAGCCCGGGACTGAACTACAATGAGCAGTTCTTC.

V gene TRBV5-1 combines with J gene TRBJ2-7, with 14 bases identical to TRBD2. J gave up 5 bases and V 4 bases, and 8 bases lay outside the gene matches. This CDR3 is 16 amino acids long. The V gene's germline CDR1 is SGHRS and CDR2 YFSETQ. In DNA, the CDR3 is TGCGCCAGCAGCAAAGGACTAGCGGGAGGATCAGACGAGCAGTACTTC. Translating it yields CASSKGLAGGSDEQYF.

This chain's CDR3 is CASSVVVGVKTGELFF. The CDR3 nucleotides are TGTGCCAGCAGCGTAGTCGTGGGAGTAAAAACCGGGGAGCTGTTTTTT. This chain uses TRBV9 with TRBJ2-2; TRBD2 might be the D (5 bases). Germline lookup yields CDR1 SGDLS and CDR2 YYNGEE. The CDR3 extends over 16 amino acids. Trimming left V 0 bases short and J 5 bases short, with 14 bases between.

The chain couples TRBV6-1 to TRBJ1-2, with 12 bases fitting TRBD1. V trimming: 6 bases; J trimming: 6 bases; junction bases outside the gene matches: 8. Germline CDR1 is MNHNS and CDR2 is SASEGT. The CDR3 loop spans 15 amino acids. CDR3: CASRPTGTGGHGYTF. CDR3 nucleotides: TGTGCCAGCAGGCCCACCGGGACAGGGGGCCATGGCTACACCTTC.

The rearrangement joins TRBV10-1 to TRBJ1-5; TRBD1 agrees at 8 bases. Germline CDR1 is WNHNN and CDR2 is SYGVQD (reference sequence). The CDR3 consists of 16 residues. V gave up 6 bases and J gave up 3 bases; unmatched junction bases: 10. Here the CDR3 reads CASRDRVGGDNQPQHF. DNA of the CDR3: TGCGCCAGCAGGGACAGGGTAGGTGGGGACAATCAGCCCCAGCATTTT.

For this clone: Sequence at one end of the junction differs from germline and may be a read error. The chain carries TRBV7-9 and TRBJ2-7; 7 nucleotides align to TRBD1. Germline CDR1 SEHNR, CDR2 FQNEAQ (reference sequence). CDR3 length: 15 residues. The CDR3 loop reads CSSSVRDSEFYEQYF. The CDR3 coding sequence is TGTTCCAGCAGCGTCCGGGACAGTGAATTTTACGAGCAGTACTTC.

V and J are TRBV19 and TRBJ2-7; D not resolved. V lost 1 base and J lost 9, with 10 bases in between. The CDR3 has 12 amino acids. The germline CDR1 and CDR2 sequences are LNHDA and SQIVND (reference sequence). The CDR3 DNA sequence: TGTGCCAGTAGTATAGGATCTAGACGGCAGTACTTC. Its protein product is CASSIGSRRQYF. Full variable domain (missing parts from reference TRBV19 and TRBJ2-7): DGGITQSPKYLFRKEGQNVTLSCEQNLNHDAMYWYRQDPGQGLRLIYYSQIVNDFQKGDIAEGYSVSREKKESFPLTVTSAQKNPTAFYLCASSIGSRRQYFGPGTRLTVT.

The rearrangement joins TRBV6-6 to TRBJ2-2; 8 positions match TRBD1. The CDR3 has 12 residues. V was pared by 6 bases and J by 10 bases, with 4 bases of the junction left unmatched. Looked up from germline, CDR1 is MNHNY and CDR2 is SVGAGI (reference sequence). In nucleotides, the CDR3 is TGTGCCAGCAGCCAGGGGGCCGTGGAGCTGTTTTTT. The encoded protein is CASSQGAVELFF.

This chain links TRBV2 with TRBJ1-4, with a weak D call TRBD1 (5 bases). The CDR3 covers 10 residues. Per germline, CDR1 SNHLY and CDR2 FYNNEI. The CDR3 nucleotides are TGTGCAGCAGGGCTGGAAAAACTGTTTTTT. Protein: CAAGLEKLFF.

The chain uses TRBV5-1 and TRBJ1-2, with 12 bases matching TRBD1. Germline values: CDR1 SGHRS, CDR2 YFSETQ. The V and J ends lost 4 bases and 7 bases, in that order; junction bases with no gene match: 8. The CDR3 consists of 15 residues. This chain's CDR3 is CASSAGQGAGGGYTF. The CDR3 DNA reads as TGCGCCAGCAGCGCGGGACAGGGGGCGGGTGGTGGCTACACCTTC.

This clone showed up just once. The chain couples TRBV7-6 to TRBJ2-5; D perhaps matches TRBD1 (6 bases). CDR3 length equals 14 residues. V was shortened by 5 bases and J by 3 bases, with 13 bases between the two germline ends. Germline lookup yields CDR1 SGHVS and CDR2 FNYEAQ. CDR3 sequence reads: CASSPGAGEETQYF. Here the CDR3 DNA reads TGTGCCAGCAGCCCCGGGGCAGGGGAAGAGACCCAGTACTTC.

This chain links TRBV7-3 with TRBJ2-1, with TRBD1 identical over 8 bases. Germline loops: CDR1 SGHTA, CDR2 FQGTGA. The CDR3 extends over 14 amino acids. V shed 5 bases, J shed 5 bases, and the junction held 5 bases outside the gene matches. CDR3 amino acids: CASSLGQGHNEQFF. In DNA form, the CDR3 reads TGTGCCAGCAGCCTTGGACAGGGCCACAATGAGCAGTTCTTC.

This clone was recorded only once. The chain joins TRBV4-1 to TRBJ2-1, with D possibly matching TRBD1 (6 bases). This CDR3 region has 16 residues. Germline V gene data show CDR1 as MGHRA and CDR2 as YSYEKL. The ends were cut back, 1 base at V and 5 bases at J, with 15 bases in the middle. DNA of the CDR3: TGCGCCAGCAGCCAAGTCTTCAGGGGTTCCAACAATGAGCAGTTCTTC. Its translation: CASSQVFRGSNNEQFF.

This clone is a singleton in its sample. This sequence joins TRBV7-2 and TRBJ1-5, with D unresolved. The CDR3 runs 15 residues. Germline loops: CDR1 SGHTA, CDR2 FQGNSA. Trimming cost V 1 base and J 6 bases, with 13 bases left between them. This chain's CDR3 is CASSLGSGLTQPQHF. The CDR3 nucleotides are TGTGCCAGCAGCTTAGGATCCGGGTTGACTCAGCCCCAGCATTTT.

The chain carries TRBV5-1 and TRBJ2-3; a possible D gene is TRBD2 (6 bases). Germline lookup yields CDR1 SGHRS and CDR2 YFSETQ. V lost 3 bases and J lost 0, with 11 bases in between. The CDR3 runs to 15 residues. CDR3 protein: CASSYSGTSTDTQYF. Written as DNA, the CDR3 is TGCGCCAGCAGCTACTCCGGGACTAGCACAGATACGCAGTATTTT.

V gene TRBV7-9 combines with J gene TRBJ1-2; D is uncertain. CDR3 length: 13 amino acids. V lost 1 base and J 8 bases, leaving 11 bases between the germline ends. The germline gives CDR1 SEHNR, CDR2 FQNEAQ (reference sequence). The CDR3 spells CASSLVGNQGYTF. CDR3 nucleotide sequence: TGTGCCAGCAGCTTAGTCGGGAATCAAGGCTACACCTTC.

The chain carries TRBV6-5 and TRBJ2-5; tentative D call: TRBD1 (6 bases). CDR3 length equals 12 residues. Trimming cost V 7 bases and J 4 bases, with 10 bases left between them. From germline, CDR1 is MNHEY and CDR2 SVGAGI. The CDR3 DNA reads as TGTGCCAGCAAACAGGGTGTAGAGACCCAGTACTTC. It is translated as CASKQGVETQYF.

The chain combines TRBV7-3 with TRBJ2-2; TRBD2 matches 10 bases. CDR1 and CDR2 from the germline V gene are SGHTA and FQGTGA. This CDR3 region has 15 residues. V lost 5 bases, J lost 3 bases, and 3 bases stayed unmatched. Here the CDR3 DNA reads TGTGCCAGCAGCCGGACTAGCGGATACACCGGGGAGCTGTTTTTT. Translated, it gives CASSRTSGYTGELFF.

V gene TRBV11-2 combines with J gene TRBJ1-1; perhaps TRBD1 as D (6 bases). V lost 3 bases, J lost 7 bases, and 12 bases lay in between. Germline V gene data show CDR1 as SGHAT and CDR2 as FQNNGV. The CDR3 sequence is 13 residues long. DNA for the CDR3: TGTGCCAGCAGCTTTTCGGGACAACGTGAAGCTTTCTTT. As protein: CASSFSGQREAFF.

J is TRBJ2-7 and V is TRBV5-6; TRBD1 aligns across 7 bases. J lost 1 base, V lost 0 bases, and 10 bases had no gene match. The length of the CDR3 is 17 residues. The germline V gene has CDR1 SGHDT and CDR2 YYEEEE. For the CDR3, the DNA is TGTGCCAGCAGCTTGGGGGCTACAGGGGTGGCGTCCTACGAGCAGTACTTC. Amino acid sequence: CASSLGATGVASYEQYF.

This clone has just a few counts. V and J are TRBV5-1 and TRBJ1-3; no firm D call. This CDR3 region has 14 residues. CDR1 is SGHRS and CDR2 is YFSETQ in the germline V gene. The V and J ends lost 4 bases and 0 bases respectively, with 8 bases between them. CDR3 sequence: CASSVSRSGNTIYF. The CDR3, as DNA: TGCGCCAGCAGCGTTTCCCGCTCTGGAAACACCATATATTTT.

Comment on this clone: In the same sample, other DNA sequences code for this CDR3. The chain links TRBV5-1 to TRBJ1-2; a weak D match, TRBD1 (6 bases). Germline loops: CDR1 SGHRS, CDR2 YFSETQ. The V gene lost 4 bases and the J gene lost 2 bases, with 12 bases spanning the gap. This CDR3 comprises 14 residues. The CDR3 region is CASSPARGNYGYTF. In nucleotides, the CDR3 is TGCGCCAGCAGCCCGGCAAGGGGGAACTATGGCTACACCTTC.

The rearrangement uses TRBV2 and TRBJ1-6; D gene unclear. The CDR3 runs 13 residues. The germline gives CDR1 SNHLY, CDR2 FYNNEI. The CDR3 loop reads CADGESYNSPLHF. The CDR3 DNA is TGTGCGGATGGAGAGTCCTATAATTCACCCCTCCACTTT.